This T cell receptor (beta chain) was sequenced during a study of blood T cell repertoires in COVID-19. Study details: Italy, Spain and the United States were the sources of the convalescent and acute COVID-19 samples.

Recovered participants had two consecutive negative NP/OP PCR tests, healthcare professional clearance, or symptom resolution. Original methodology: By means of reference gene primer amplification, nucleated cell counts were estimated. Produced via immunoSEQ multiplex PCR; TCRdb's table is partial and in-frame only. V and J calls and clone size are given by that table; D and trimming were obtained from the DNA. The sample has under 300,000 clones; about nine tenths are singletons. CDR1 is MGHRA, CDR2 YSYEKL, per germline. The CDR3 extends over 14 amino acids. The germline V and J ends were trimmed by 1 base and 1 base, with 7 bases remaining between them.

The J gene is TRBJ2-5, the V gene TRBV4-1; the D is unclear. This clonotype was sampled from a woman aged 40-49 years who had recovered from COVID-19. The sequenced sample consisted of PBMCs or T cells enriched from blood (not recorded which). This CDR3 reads CASSQVGVQETQYF. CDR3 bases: TGCGCCAGCAGCCAAGTTGGAGTCCAAGAGACCCAGTACTTC.